This TCR beta chain was sequenced in a study of T cell responses to AZD1222 COVID-19 vaccine. General study points: At baseline, seropositivity was found in only a handful of AZD1222 recipients.

Only in-frame clones appear in the TCRdb table, and some are missing; sequencing was by immunoSEQ multiplex PCR. Seen here are approximately 70,000 clones, roughly 87% observed once, and the top ten hold under 30%. In germline, CDR1 is MDHEN, CDR2 SYDVKM. V lost 5 bases to trimming and J lost 3 bases, with 5 bases between them. This CDR3 is 11 amino acids long. Details on this clone: Its target is unknown.

This TCR derives from an adult in good health. Sequencing was performed on peripheral blood, taken on day 0 of AZD1222 vaccination. V and J are TRBV28 and TRBJ2-7; D is uncertain. This chain's CDR3 is CASSLGYEQYF. In DNA, the CDR3 is TGTGCCAGCAGTCTGGGCTACGAGCAGTACTTC.